This T cell receptor (beta chain) is drawn from a study of cytomegalovirus exposure and HLA in healthy donors. Study-wide context: Earlier findings included 90 million to 120 million unique TCR beta sequences obtained from 150 million to 200 million T cells.

In the PCR, 60 Vbeta and 13 Jbeta primers were used. Study processing details: An analysis that came later counted 80 million or so unique TCR beta chains, around 12 million shared. Profiled with immunoSEQ multiplex PCR; TCRdb holds only in-frame clones, not every one. That table gives V, J and clone size, and the DNA gave D and trimming. Its table lists about 67,000 clones. The CDR3 totals 14 residues. The ends lost 4 bases at V and 5 bases at J; junction bases unmatched: 6. Germline CDR1 reads SGHNT; CDR2 reads YYREEE (reference sequence). The TCR originated in a man under 40 in good health and CMV-seropositive. The chain employs TRBV5-4 and TRBJ2-1, with 7 positions matching TRBD2. Sequenced material: PBMCs. Here the CDR3 reads CASSPAGRDNEQFF. The CDR3 nucleotides read TGTGCCAGCAGCCCAGCGGGGCGGGACAATGAGCAGTTCTTC.